This record looks at one TCR beta chain sequence and its context. This entry comes from a study of blood T cell repertoires in COVID-19. Data came from immunoSEQ multiplex PCR; TCRdb stores just in-frame clones and leaves some out. The sample lists about 200,000 clones, more than 70% occurring once. This CDR3 has 16 residues. V was pared by 0 bases and J by 2 bases, with 17 bases between. Germline loops: CDR1 GTSNPN, CDR2 SVGIG (reference sequence). Sequencing was carried out using peripheral blood. V and J are TRBV30 and TRBJ2-7; a possible D gene is TRBD1 (6 bases). This TCR was sampled from a middle-aged woman who had recovered from COVID-19. The CDR3 DNA follows: TGTGCCTGGAGTGTCCGCTGGACAGCCCTAGCCTACGAGCAGTACTTC. Translating it yields CAWSVRWTALAYEQYF. Full variable domain (remainder filled in from reference TRBV30 and TRBJ2-7): SQTIHQWPATLVQPVGSPLSLECTVEGTSNPNLYWYRQAAGRGLQLLFYSVGIGQISSEVPQNLSASRPQDRQFILSSKKLLLSDSGFYLCAWSVRWTALAYEQYFGPGTRLTVT.